A single sample gave rise to the 24 T cell receptor beta chains below, sequenced in a study of cytomegalovirus exposure and HLA in healthy donors. In the PCR, 60 Vbeta and 13 Jbeta primers were used. The data were produced by immunoSEQ multiplex PCR, yet TCRdb's version contains in-frame clones alone and is incomplete. Of fewer than 150,000 clones in the sample, 60% to 85% were seen once. The specimen sequenced was PBMCs. The receptor source for this set is a man younger than 45 in good health and CMV-seronegative.

V usage is TRBV9 and J usage is TRBJ2-1, with D possibly matching TRBD2 (5 bases). The germline gives CDR1 SGDLS, CDR2 YYNGEE. This CDR3 spans 15 amino acids. The V end was cut by 0 bases, the J end by 6 bases, with 13 bases between. CDR3 nucleotides: TGTGCCAGCAGCGTAGCCCTAGCAAGAAGCAATGAGCAGTTCTTC. Translating gives CASSVALARSNEQFF.

The chain carries TRBV29-1 and TRBJ2-7; tentative D call: TRBD1 (6 bases). Germline CDR1 is SQVTM and CDR2 is ANQGSEA. V was shortened by 5 bases and J by 1 base, with 9 bases between the two germline ends. The CDR3 runs to 12 residues. The CDR3 loop reads CSVMRGSYEQYF. The CDR3 nucleotides read TGCAGCGTTATGAGGGGGTCCTACGAGCAGTACTTC.

The V gene is TRBV28, the J gene TRBJ1-6, with D maybe TRBD1 (5 bases). Trimming removed 3 bases at V and 7 bases at J, with 10 bases between. Germline V gene data show CDR1 as MDHEN and CDR2 as SYDVKM. This CDR3 spans 14 amino acids. The DNA for the CDR3 is TGTGCCAGCAGTTTCTCCAGGGCGAATTCACCCCTCCACTTT. Its translation is CASSFSRANSPLHF.

About this clone: It is likely a read error, because the conserved phenylalanine at the end of the CDR3 is missing. CDR3 sequence: CASSRQGSNYGYTV. The CDR3 DNA reads as TGTGCCAGCAGTAGGCAGGGTAGCAACTATGGCTACACCGTC. The chain employs TRBV27 and TRBJ1-2; tentative D call: TRBD1 (5 bases). CDR1 MNHEY and CDR2 SMNVEV come from the germline V gene (reference sequence). V lost 5 bases and J lost 2, with 12 bases in between. The CDR3 sequence is 14 residues long.

The CDR3 loop reads CASSVPEQGVYEQFF. The CDR3 DNA reads TGTGCCAGCTCTGTACCTGAACAGGGGGTCTATGAGCAGTTCTTC. The rearrangement uses TRBV5-8 and TRBJ2-1; 8 nucleotides match TRBD1. The CDR3 extends over 15 amino acids. CDR1 and CDR2 from the germline V gene are SGHTS and YDEGEE. The ends lost 7 bases at V and 8 bases at J; junction bases unmatched: 14.

V gene TRBV4-3 combines with J gene TRBJ2-5, with TRBD2 identical over 12 bases. CDR3 size: 16 residues. Germline values: CDR1 LGHNA, CDR2 YSLEER. V lost 1 base and J lost 10; bases outside the gene matches: 10. The CDR3 loop is CASSQASRLAGEVQYF. The CDR3 nucleotides are TGCGCCAGCAGCCAAGCCTCGCGACTAGCGGGGGAGGTCCAGTACTTC.

This chain uses TRBV6-6 with TRBJ1-1; the D is unclear. This CDR3 region has 11 residues. Germline CDR1 reads MNHNY; CDR2 reads SVGAGI (reference sequence). V lost 7 bases, J lost 9 bases, and 12 bases lay in between. In DNA form, the CDR3 reads TGTGCCAGCATGGCAGGCTTCCAAGCTTTCTTT. This translates into CASMAGFQAFF.

This chain links TRBV9 with TRBJ2-1; 8 positions match TRBD2. V lost 2 bases, J lost 0 bases, and 1 base stayed unmatched. Germline V CDR1 and CDR2: SGDLS, YYNGEE. This CDR3 contains 15 residues. CDR3 coding DNA: TGTGCCAGCAGCGTTAGCGGGGCCTCCTACAATGAGCAGTTCTTC. The encoded protein is CASSVSGASYNEQFF. The full variable domain, rest sourced from reference TRBV9 and TRBJ2-1, is DSGVTQTPKHLITATGQRVTLRCSPRSGDLSVYWYQQSLDQGLQFLIQYYNGEERAKGNILERFSAQQFPDLHSELNLSSLELGDSALYFCASSVSGASYNEQFFGPGTRLTVL.

The V and J genes are TRBV11-1 and TRBJ2-2, with D tentatively TRBD2 (5 bases). V lost 3 bases, J lost 7 bases, and 6 bases lay in between. CDR1 and CDR2 from the germline V gene are SGHAT and FQDESV (reference sequence). CDR3 size: 12 residues. CDR3 amino acids: CASSFEGGELFF. CDR3 in DNA: TGTGCCAGCAGCTTTGAGGGCGGGGAGCTGTTTTTT.

The rearrangement links TRBV29-1 to TRBJ1-2, with 8 positions matching TRBD1. Trimming took 4 bases from V and 7 from J; bases not matched to a gene: 11. This CDR3 region has 14 residues. Germline assignment: CDR1 SQVTM and CDR2 ANQGSEA. This CDR3 reads CSVGQGAGGLGYTF. CDR3 DNA: TGCAGCGTTGGTCAAGGAGCAGGGGGCCTTGGCTACACCTTC.

The chain joins TRBV23-1 to TRBJ1-1, with 7 bases aligning to TRBD1. TRBV23-1 counts as an open reading frame of uncertain function. The length of the CDR3 is 14 residues. V shed 7 bases and J 1 base; nucleotides not matched to a gene: 6. The CDR3 DNA follows: TGCGCCAGCACCCTGGGACAGAAGAACACTGAAGCTTTCTTT. Its protein is CASTLGQKNTEAFF.

A few counts support this clone. The chain uses TRBV28 and TRBJ1-2; D is unclear. The V end was cut by 5 bases, the J end by 4 bases, with 8 bases between. This CDR3 has 12 residues. The germline CDR1 and CDR2 sequences are MDHEN and SYDVKM. CDR3 residues: CASSTLAYGYTF. DNA for the CDR3: TGTGCCAGCAGTACCTTGGCCTATGGCTACACCTTC.

This rearrangement joins TRBV7-2 to TRBJ1-5, with 9 bases lining up with TRBD1. J was trimmed by 9 bases and V by 2 bases; bases with no gene match: 8. This CDR3 comprises 15 residues. The germline gives CDR1 SGHTA, CDR2 FQGNSA. The CDR3 loop is CASSLLHTGGWPQHF. In nucleotides, the CDR3 is TGTGCCAGCAGCTTACTTCACACAGGGGGCTGGCCCCAGCATTTT.

The V gene is TRBV27, the J gene TRBJ2-3, with D possibly matching TRBD1 (5 bases). Trimming removed 5 bases at V and 0 bases at J, with 12 bases between. Looked up from germline, CDR1 is MNHEY and CDR2 is SMNVEV (reference sequence). The CDR3 has 15 amino acids. The CDR3 reads CASSPAQVSTDTQYF. CDR3 nucleotides: TGTGCCAGCAGTCCGGCACAGGTCAGCACAGATACGCAGTATTTT.

The chain employs TRBV6-6 and TRBJ1-1; 7 nucleotides align to TRBD1. Germline CDR1 is MNHNY and CDR2 is SVGAGI (reference sequence). The CDR3 has 16 amino acids. V gave up 5 bases and J gave up 2 bases; unmatched junction bases: 11. The CDR3 region is CASSRDSTGSNTEAFF. CDR3 nucleotide sequence: TGTGCCAGCAGTAGGGACAGTACAGGATCTAACACTGAAGCTTTCTTT.

The chain combines TRBV5-1 with TRBJ1-1; D unresolved. Germline loops: CDR1 SGHRS, CDR2 YFSETQ. The germline V and J ends were trimmed by 0 bases and 5 bases, with 8 bases remaining between them. This CDR3 is 13 amino acids long. CDR3 nucleotides: TGCGCCAGCAGCTTGGGGGCGGGGACTGAAGCTTTCTTT. It yields the protein CASSLGAGTEAFF.

The rearrangement joins TRBV6-1 to TRBJ2-7, with D maybe TRBD2 (6 bases). The V end lost 1 base, the J end lost 1 base, and 8 bases lay between the germline ends. This CDR3 region has 14 residues. Germline V CDR1 and CDR2: MNHNS, SASEGT. The CDR3: CASSEEGTSYEQYF. Here the CDR3 DNA reads TGTGCCAGCAGTGAAGAGGGGACTTCCTACGAGCAGTACTTC.

The rearrangement uses TRBV15 and TRBJ2-7; TRBD2 might be the D (6 bases). Between the trimmed V and J ends, which lost 1 base and 6 bases, there was a span of 13 bases. Germline values: CDR1 LNHNV, CDR2 YYDKDF (reference sequence). This CDR3 region has 14 residues. In DNA, the CDR3 is TGTGCCACCAGCAGAGCGGGGACTCGGTTCGAGCAGTACTTC. Translating gives CATSRAGTRFEQYF.

The chain uses TRBV4-1 and TRBJ2-1; 15 positions agree with TRBD2. The germline CDR1 and CDR2 sequences are MGHRA and YSYEKL. V was clipped by 1 base and J by 10 bases; unmatched bases: 2. The CDR3 consists of 15 residues. Here the CDR3 DNA reads TGCGCCAGCAGCCAAGCGGGGACTAGCGGGGGGGAGCAGTTCTTC. Translation gives CASSQAGTSGGEQFF.

The chain links TRBV28 to TRBJ1-2; 9 bases fit TRBD1. Germline values: CDR1 MDHEN, CDR2 SYDVKM. This CDR3 region has 18 residues. The V and J ends lost 5 bases and 3 bases, in that order; junction bases with no gene match: 16. The CDR3 DNA reads as TGTGCCAGCAGTCCGCAGATGGGACAGGGAAGGGACTACTATGGCTACACCTTC. Its translation is CASSPQMGQGRDYYGYTF.

This CDR3 is CASSQRQAPNEKLFF. CDR3 bases: TGTGCCAGCAGTCAACGACAGGCACCTAATGAAAAACTGTTTTTT. V gene TRBV7-8 combines with J gene TRBJ1-4, with a weak D call TRBD1 (6 bases). CDR1 is SGHVS and CDR2 is FQNEAQ in the germline V gene. This CDR3 contains 15 residues. The V end lost 6 bases, the J end lost 3 bases, and 14 bases lay between the germline ends.

The chain employs TRBV5-6 and TRBJ2-2; TRBD2 aligns across 9 bases. The CDR3 covers 14 residues. The junction had 6 bases not matched to a gene; V was cut back by 4 bases and J by 8 bases. Germline CDR1 SGHDT, CDR2 YYEEEE. The CDR3 loop is CASSGGTSKGELFF. The CDR3 region has the DNA TGTGCCAGCAGCGGGGGGACTAGCAAGGGGGAGCTGTTTTTT.

V usage is TRBV28 and J usage is TRBJ1-5; TRBD1 matches at 8 bases. V lost 11 bases and J lost 5; bases outside the gene matches: 5. Germline V gene data show CDR1 as MDHEN and CDR2 as SYDVKM. This CDR3 has 12 residues. The CDR3 region is CAAGGAYQPQHF. In DNA, the CDR3 is TGTGCCGCAGGGGGCGCCTATCAGCCCCAGCATTTT.

The rearrangement links TRBV5-1 to TRBJ2-1; TRBD1 is a possible D gene (5 bases). The CDR3 is made up of 14 amino acids. V dropped 6 bases and J dropped 0 bases, with 10 bases sitting between them. The germline V gene encodes CDR1 SGHRS and CDR2 YFSETQ. CDR3: CASKSQASYNEQFF. The CDR3 nucleotides read TGCGCCAGCAAATCACAGGCCTCCTACAATGAGCAGTTCTTC.